This is a list of T cell receptor beta chains from one sample in a study of glioma-infiltrating T cells after dendritic cell vaccination. Method: immunoSEQ multiplex PCR; TCRdb's copy keeps in-frame clones and lacks some. Of some 78,000 clones listed, around 85% are singletons. Sequences were derived from blood, sampled after dendritic cell vaccination. The source is a human donor with glioblastoma. Both conserved end residues are part of each CDR3. A D gene is named only where the DNA matches it firmly. Some rows mark clone size as missing; the rest say once, few, many or name a class of expanded clone.

d_call j_call clone_size v_call cdr3_aa cdr3_nt
NA TRBJ2-7 NA TRBV4-1 CASRPGLGSYEQYF TGCGCCAGTCGACCCGGCCTAGGCTCCTACGAGCAGTACTTC
NA TRBJ2-1 NA TRBV15 CATSRAAVLTEQFF TGTGCCACCAGCAGAGCCGCGGTCCTGACGGAGCAGTTCTTC
NA TRBJ1-1 NA TRBV10-3 CAISLGSRVINTEAFF TGTGCCATCAGTTTGGGTTCTCGGGTAATCAACACTGAAGCTTTCTTT
TRBD2 TRBJ2-1 NA TRBV5-6 CASSLGTSGYNEQFF TGTGCCAGCAGCCTGGGTACTAGCGGGTACAATGAGCAGTTCTTC
NA TRBJ2-1 NA TRBV7-9 CASSSIGTSSYNEQFF TGTGCCAGCAGCTCCATCGGGACAAGCTCCTACAATGAGCAGTTCTTC
TRBD2 TRBJ2-1 once TRBV4-3 CASSRAGTSGNNEQFF TGCGCCAGCTCCAGGGCTGGGACTAGCGGAAACAATGAGCAGTTCTTC
NA TRBJ2-1 NA TRBV25-1 CASQRRSSYNEQFF TGTGCCAGCCAGAGGAGGAGCTCCTACAATGAGCAGTTCTTC
TRBD2 TRBJ2-1 NA TRBV7-8 CASSSTSGIAGSYNEQFF TGTGCCAGCAGCTCGACTAGCGGGATCGCGGGTTCCTACAATGAGCAGTTCTTC
TRBD1 TRBJ2-7 NA TRBV9 CASSATGTGGYEQYF TGTGCCAGCAGCGCGACCGGGACAGGGGGCTACGAGCAGTACTTC
TRBD1 TRBJ1-5 NA TRBV4-1 CASSQSPGQRNSNQPQHF TGCGCCAGCAGCCAGTCGCCGGGACAGAGAAATAGCAATCAGCCCCAGCATTTT
TRBD1 TRBJ2-1 NA TRBV4-3 CASSQGETGVYNEQFF TGCGCCAGCAGCCAAGGGGAGACAGGGGTCTACAATGAGCAGTTCTTC
NA TRBJ1-3 NA TRBV30 CACSRGQRTFSGNTIYF TGTGCCTGTTCCCGAGGCCAGCGAACTTTCTCTGGAAACACCATATATTTT
TRBD2 TRBJ2-7 NA TRBV29-1 CSVADRVNRLAGPYEQYF TGCAGCGTTGCAGACAGGGTCAACAGACTAGCGGGACCCTACGAGCAGTACTTC
TRBD2 TRBJ2-1 NA TRBV5-1 CASSPLAGGPYNEQFF TGCGCCAGCAGTCCGCTAGCGGGAGGGCCCTACAATGAGCAGTTCTTC
NA TRBJ2-6 NA TRBV5-1 CASSLGGDGANVLTF TGCGCCAGCAGCCTCGGGGGTGACGGGGCCAACGTCCTGACTTTC
TRBD2 TRBJ2-3 NA TRBV4-2 CASSQGSGGNTDTQYF TGTGCCAGCAGCCAAGGATCGGGAGGGAACACAGATACGCAGTATTTT
NA TRBJ1-5 NA TRBV6-1 CASRPVQGGNQPQHF TGTGCCAGCAGACCTGTACAGGGTGGCAATCAGCCCCAGCATTTT
TRBD2 TRBJ2-5 NA TRBV4-1 CASSQVLAGGLETQYF TGCGCCAGCAGCCAAGTTCTAGCGGGGGGGCTGGAGACCCAGTACTTC
NA TRBJ2-7 few TRBV7-9 CASSTRDSSSYEQYF TGTGCCAGCAGCACCCGGGATAGCAGTTCCTACGAGCAGTACTTC
TRBD1 TRBJ2-7 NA TRBV11-2 CASSAPGTGLTYEQYF TGTGCCAGCAGCGCCCCCGGGACAGGACTAACCTACGAGCAGTACTTC
TRBD1 TRBJ2-3 NA TRBV5-6 CASSWLLGQGGTDTQYF TGTGCCAGCAGCTGGCTGCTTGGACAGGGAGGCACAGATACGCAGTATTTT
TRBD1 TRBJ2-7 NA TRBV5-4 CASSYNDRAHEQYF TGTGCCAGCAGCTACAATGACAGGGCCCACGAGCAGTACTTC
TRBD1 TRBJ2-7 NA TRBV6-5 CASSSRQGGHYEQYF TGTGCCAGCAGTTCAAGACAGGGGGGACACTACGAGCAGTACTTC
NA TRBJ2-5 NA TRBV2 CASSGVGGETQYF TGTGCCAGCAGTGGAGTCGGTGGAGAGACCCAGTACTTC
TRBD1 TRBJ2-7 NA TRBV5-1 CASGTGSIYEQYF TGCGCCAGTGGGACAGGGTCGATCTACGAGCAGTACTTC
NA TRBJ2-7 NA TRBV14 CASSQANRKPGYEQYF TGTGCCAGCAGCCAAGCTAACCGAAAGCCGGGCTACGAGCAGTACTTC
TRBD2 TRBJ2-3 NA TRBV6-8 CASSYGVTSGPYTDTQYF TGTGCCAGCAGCTATGGGGTGACTAGCGGGCCGTACACAGATACGCAGTATTTT
TRBD1 TRBJ1-1 few TRBV16 CASRAAPRQGMNTEAFF TGTGCCAGCAGAGCAGCACCCCGACAGGGGATGAACACTGAAGCTTTCTTT
NA TRBJ2-5 NA TRBV11-2 CASSPLLETQYF TGTGCCAGCAGCCCTCTACTAGAGACCCAGTACTTC
TRBD1 TRBJ2-5 NA TRBV10-1 CASSEGGFVETQYF TGCGCCAGCAGTGAAGGGGGCTTTGTTGAGACCCAGTACTTC
TRBD1 TRBJ1-4 NA TRBV7-9 CASSLAGQNNEKLFF TGTGCCAGCAGCTTAGCGGGACAGAACAATGAAAAACTGTTTTTT
NA TRBJ2-7 NA TRBV19 CASSMGRGYEQYF TGTGCCAGTAGTATGGGGCGTGGGTACGAGCAGTACTTC